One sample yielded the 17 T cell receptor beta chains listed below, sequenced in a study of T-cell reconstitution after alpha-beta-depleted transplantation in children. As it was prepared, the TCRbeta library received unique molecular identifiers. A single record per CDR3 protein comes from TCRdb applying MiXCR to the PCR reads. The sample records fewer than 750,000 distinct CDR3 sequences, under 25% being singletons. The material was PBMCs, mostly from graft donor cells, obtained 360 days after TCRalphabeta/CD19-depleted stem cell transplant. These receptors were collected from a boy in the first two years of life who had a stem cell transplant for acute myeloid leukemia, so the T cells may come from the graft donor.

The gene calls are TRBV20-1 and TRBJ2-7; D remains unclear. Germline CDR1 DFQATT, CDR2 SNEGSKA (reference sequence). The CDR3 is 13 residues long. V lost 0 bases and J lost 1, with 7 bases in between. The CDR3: CSARDPRSYEQYF. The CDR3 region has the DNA TGCAGTGCTAGAGATCCCCGATCCTACGAGCAGTACTTC.

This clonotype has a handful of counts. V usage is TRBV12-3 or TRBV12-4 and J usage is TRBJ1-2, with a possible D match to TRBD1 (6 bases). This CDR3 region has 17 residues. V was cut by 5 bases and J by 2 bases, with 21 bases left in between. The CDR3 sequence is CASSPRQRIDRNYGYTF. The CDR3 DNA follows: TGTGCCAGCAGTCCTAGACAACGAATCGACAGGAACTATGGCTACACCTTC.

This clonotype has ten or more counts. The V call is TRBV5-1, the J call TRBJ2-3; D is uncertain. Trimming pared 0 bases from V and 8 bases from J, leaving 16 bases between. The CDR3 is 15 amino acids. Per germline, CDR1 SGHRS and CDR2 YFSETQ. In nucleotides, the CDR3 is TGCGCCAGCAGCTTGGAAGGGTTAAGAGGTGGTACGCAGTATTTT. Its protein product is CASSLEGLRGGTQYF.

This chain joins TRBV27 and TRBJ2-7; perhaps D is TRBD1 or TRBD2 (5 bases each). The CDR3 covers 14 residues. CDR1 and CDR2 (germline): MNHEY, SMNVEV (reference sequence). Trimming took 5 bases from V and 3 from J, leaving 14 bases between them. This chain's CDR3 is CASSLRDGNYEQYF. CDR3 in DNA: TGTGCCAGCAGTCTCAGGGACGGAAACTACGAGCAGTACTTC.

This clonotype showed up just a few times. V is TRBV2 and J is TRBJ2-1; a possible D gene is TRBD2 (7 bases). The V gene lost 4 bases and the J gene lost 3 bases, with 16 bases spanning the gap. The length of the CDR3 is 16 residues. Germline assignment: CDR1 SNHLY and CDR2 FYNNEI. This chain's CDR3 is CASSARWGGGYNEQFF. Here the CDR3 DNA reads TGTGCCAGCAGTGCCCGATGGGGAGGGGGCTACAATGAGCAGTTCTTC. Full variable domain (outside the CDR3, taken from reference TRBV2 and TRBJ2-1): EPEVTQTPSHQVTQMGQEVILRCVPISNHLYFYWYRQILGQKVEFLVSFYNNEISEKSEIFDDQFSVERPDGSNFTLKIRSTKLEDSAMYFCASSARWGGGYNEQFFGPGTRLTVL.

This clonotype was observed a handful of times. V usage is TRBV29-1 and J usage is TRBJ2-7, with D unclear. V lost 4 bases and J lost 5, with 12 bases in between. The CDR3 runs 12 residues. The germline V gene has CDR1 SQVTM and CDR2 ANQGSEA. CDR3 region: CSVAVGGDEQYF. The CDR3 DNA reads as TGCAGCGTTGCGGTCGGTGGGGACGAGCAGTACTTC.

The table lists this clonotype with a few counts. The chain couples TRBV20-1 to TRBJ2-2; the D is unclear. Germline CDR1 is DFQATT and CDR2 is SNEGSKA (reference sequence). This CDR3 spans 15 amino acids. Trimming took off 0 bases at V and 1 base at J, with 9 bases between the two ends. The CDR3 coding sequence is TGCAGTGCTAGAGATACGTGGCAGAACACCGGGGAGCTGTTTTTT. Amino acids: CSARDTWQNTGELFF.

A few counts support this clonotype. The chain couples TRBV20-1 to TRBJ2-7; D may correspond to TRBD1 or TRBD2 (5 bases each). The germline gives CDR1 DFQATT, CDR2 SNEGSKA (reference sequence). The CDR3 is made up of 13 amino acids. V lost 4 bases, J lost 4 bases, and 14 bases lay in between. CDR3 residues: CSAKRGREYEQYV. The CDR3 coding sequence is TGCAGTGCTAAAAGGGGAAGGGAGTACGAGCAGTACGTC.

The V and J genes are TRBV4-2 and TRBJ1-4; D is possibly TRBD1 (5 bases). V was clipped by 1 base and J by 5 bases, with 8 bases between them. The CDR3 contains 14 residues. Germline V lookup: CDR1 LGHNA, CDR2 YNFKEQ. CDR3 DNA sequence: TGTGCCAGCAGCCAAGTAGGGGAGAATGAAAAACTGTTTTTT. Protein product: CASSQVGENEKLFF.

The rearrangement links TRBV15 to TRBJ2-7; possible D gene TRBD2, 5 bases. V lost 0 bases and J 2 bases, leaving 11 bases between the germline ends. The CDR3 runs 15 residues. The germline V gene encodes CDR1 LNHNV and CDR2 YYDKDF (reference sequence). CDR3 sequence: CATSRDPGITYEQYF. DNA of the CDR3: TGTGCCACCAGCAGAGATCCCGGGATCACCTACGAGCAGTACTTC.

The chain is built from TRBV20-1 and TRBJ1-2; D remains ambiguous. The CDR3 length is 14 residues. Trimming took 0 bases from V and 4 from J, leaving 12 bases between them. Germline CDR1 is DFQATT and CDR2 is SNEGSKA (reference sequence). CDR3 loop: CSARDREGIYGYTF. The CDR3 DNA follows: TGCAGTGCTAGAGATCGCGAGGGTATCTATGGCTACACCTTC.

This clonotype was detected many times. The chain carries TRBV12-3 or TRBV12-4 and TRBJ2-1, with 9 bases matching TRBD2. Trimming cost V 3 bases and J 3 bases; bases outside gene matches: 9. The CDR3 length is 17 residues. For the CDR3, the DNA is TGTGCCAGCAGTTTTTTCCCATTGACTAGCGGCTACAATGAGCAGTTCTTC. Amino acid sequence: CASSFFPLTSGYNEQFF.

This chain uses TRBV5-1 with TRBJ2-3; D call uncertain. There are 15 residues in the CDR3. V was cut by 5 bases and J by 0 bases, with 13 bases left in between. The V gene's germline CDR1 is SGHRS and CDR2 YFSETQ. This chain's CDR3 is CASRPSTLSTDTQYF. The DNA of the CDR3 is TGCGCCAGCAGGCCTTCGACCCTTAGCACAGATACGCAGTATTTT.

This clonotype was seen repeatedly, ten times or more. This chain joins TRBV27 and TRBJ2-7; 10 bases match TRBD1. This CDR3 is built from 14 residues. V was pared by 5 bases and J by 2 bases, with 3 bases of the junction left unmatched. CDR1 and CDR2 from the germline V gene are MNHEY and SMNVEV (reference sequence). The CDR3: CASSAGTGAYEQYV. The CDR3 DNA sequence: TGTGCCAGCAGTGCCGGGACAGGGGCCTACGAGCAGTACGTC.

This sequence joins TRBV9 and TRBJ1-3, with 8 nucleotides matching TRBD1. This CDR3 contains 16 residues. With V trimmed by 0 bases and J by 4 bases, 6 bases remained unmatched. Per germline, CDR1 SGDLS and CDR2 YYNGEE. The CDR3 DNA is TGTGCCAGCAGCGTAGCGACAGGGGTTTTCGGAAACACCATATATTTT. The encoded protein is CASSVATGVFGNTIYF.

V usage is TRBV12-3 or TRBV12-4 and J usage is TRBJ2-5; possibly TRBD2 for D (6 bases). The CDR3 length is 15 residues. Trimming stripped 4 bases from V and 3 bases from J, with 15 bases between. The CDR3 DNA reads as TGTGCCAGCAGTTCCACTAGCTCTTCCAAAGAGACCCAGTACTTC. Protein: CASSSTSSSKETQYF.

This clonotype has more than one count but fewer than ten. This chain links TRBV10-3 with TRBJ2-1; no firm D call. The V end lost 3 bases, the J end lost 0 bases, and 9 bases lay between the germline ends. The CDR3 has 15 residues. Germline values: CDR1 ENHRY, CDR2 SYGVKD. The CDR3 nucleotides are TGTGCCATCAGTGACATTCTTAGCTCCTACAATGAGCAGTTCTTC. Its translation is CAISDILSSYNEQFF.